The entry below describes one TCR beta chain. No antigen is known for it. The repertoire was sequenced with immunoSEQ multiplex PCR; TCRdb's copy has only in-frame clones and lacks some. The table lists about 77,000 clones, 65% to 90% of them singletons. This sample was taken from a study of OX40 agonist ivuxolimab in advanced cancers. Study-level points and caveats: With doses of 0.1-3.0 mg/kg, partial responders showed among the lowest clonal expansion. Within 6 weeks, CD4+ and CD8+ blood T cells expanded clonally at 0.1 to 3.0 mg/kg.

The CDR3 has 14 residues. Germline V gives CDR1 MNHNY, CDR2 SVGAGI (reference sequence). Trimming took 4 bases from V and 2 from J, leaving 11 bases between them. The source of this sequence is an adult with an advanced solid tumor such as melanoma, head and neck, liver or kidney cancer. The source material was CD4+ or CD8+ T cells sorted from blood, sampled in a trial of the OX40 agonist ivuxolimab. The chain is built from TRBV6-6 and TRBJ1-1; the D gene is possibly TRBD1 (5 bases). The CDR3: CASSSRDRNTEAFF. In nucleotides, the CDR3 is TGTGCCAGCAGTTCGCGGGACCGAAACACTGAAGCTTTCTTT.